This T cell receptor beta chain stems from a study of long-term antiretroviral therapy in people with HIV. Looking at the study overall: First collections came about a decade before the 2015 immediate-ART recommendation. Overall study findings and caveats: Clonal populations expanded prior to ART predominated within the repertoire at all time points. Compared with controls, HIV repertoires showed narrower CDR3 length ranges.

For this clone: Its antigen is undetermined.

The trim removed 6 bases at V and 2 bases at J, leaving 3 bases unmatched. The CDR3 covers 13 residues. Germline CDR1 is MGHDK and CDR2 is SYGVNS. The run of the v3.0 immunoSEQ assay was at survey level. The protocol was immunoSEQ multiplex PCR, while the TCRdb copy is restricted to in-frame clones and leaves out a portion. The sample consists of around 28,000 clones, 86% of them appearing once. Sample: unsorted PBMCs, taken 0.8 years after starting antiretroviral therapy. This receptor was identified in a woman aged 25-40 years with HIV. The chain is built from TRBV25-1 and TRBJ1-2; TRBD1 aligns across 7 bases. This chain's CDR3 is CASSADRNYGYTF. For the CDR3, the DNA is TGTGCCAGCAGCGCGGACAGGAACTATGGCTACACCTTC.